The TCR beta chain under discussion was sequenced for a study of blood T cell repertoires in COVID-19. In the study overall: Researchers got acute and convalescent COVID-19 samples from the United States, Italy and Spain.

CDR3 length equals 15 residues. Trimming shortened V by 0 bases and J by 4 bases, and 10 bases separated the two germline ends. CDR1 and CDR2 (germline): SGHNT, YYREEE (reference sequence). Method: immunoSEQ multiplex PCR; TCRdb's copy keeps in-frame clones and lacks some. Of tens of thousands of clones detected, roughly 85% appear once; the ten largest clones hold about 13%. The sequence came from a human donor in a cohort sampled during active COVID-19. This chain uses TRBV5-4 with TRBJ1-4; D perhaps matches TRBD1 (6 bases). Material for sequencing was peripheral blood. The CDR3 nucleotides read TGTGCCAGCAGCTTGGGGGCAGGGGATAATGAAAAACTGTTTTTT. Its translation is CASSLGAGDNEKLFF. The whole variable domain, filled in from reference TRBV5-4 and TRBJ1-4, reads ETGVTQSPTHLIKTRGQQVTLRCSSQSGHNTVSWYQQALGQGPQFIFQYYREEENGRGNFPPRFSGLQFPNYSSELNVNALELDDSALYLCASSLGAGDNEKLFFGSGTQLSVL.